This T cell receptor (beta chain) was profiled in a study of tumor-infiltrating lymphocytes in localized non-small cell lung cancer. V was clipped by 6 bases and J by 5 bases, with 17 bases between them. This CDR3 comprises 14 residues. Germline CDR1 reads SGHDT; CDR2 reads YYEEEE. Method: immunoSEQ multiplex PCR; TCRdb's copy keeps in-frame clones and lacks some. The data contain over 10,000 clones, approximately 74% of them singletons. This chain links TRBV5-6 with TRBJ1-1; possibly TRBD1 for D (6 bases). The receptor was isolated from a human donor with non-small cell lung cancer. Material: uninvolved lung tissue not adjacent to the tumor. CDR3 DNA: TGTGCCAGCACCCTTGGTTGGGGGCTAACTGAAGCTTTCTTT. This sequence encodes CASTLGWGLTEAFF. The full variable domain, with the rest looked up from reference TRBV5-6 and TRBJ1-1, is DAGVTQSPTHLIKTRGQQVTLRCSPKSGHDTVSWYQQALGQGPQFIFQYYEEEERQRGNFPDRFSGHQFPNYSSELNVNALLLGDSALYLCASTLGWGLTEAFFGQGTRLTVV.